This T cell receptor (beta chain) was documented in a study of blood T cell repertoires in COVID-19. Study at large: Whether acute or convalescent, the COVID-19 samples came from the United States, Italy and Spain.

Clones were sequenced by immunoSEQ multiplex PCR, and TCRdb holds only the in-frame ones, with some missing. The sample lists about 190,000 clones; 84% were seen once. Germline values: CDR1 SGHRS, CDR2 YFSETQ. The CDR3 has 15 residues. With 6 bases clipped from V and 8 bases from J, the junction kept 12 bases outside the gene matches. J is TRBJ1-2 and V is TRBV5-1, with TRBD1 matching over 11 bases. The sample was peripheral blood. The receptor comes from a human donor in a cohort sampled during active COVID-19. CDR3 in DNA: TGCGCCAGCACCGACTCCGGGACAGGGGGAGGGGGCTACACCTTC. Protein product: CASTDSGTGGGGYTF.